The clone carrying this T cell receptor (beta chain) was seen many times. Its antigen is not identified. This specimen belongs to a study of T cells in Graves' hyperthyroidism and ophthalmopathy. Points from the study as a whole: Blood also carried most thyroid clonotypes expanded above 0.001.

It was considered stable Graves' hyperthyroidism when ophthalmopathy did not progress within 18 months. Those with hyperthyroidism were 18 to 65 years old, newly diagnosed, and ill for under 2 months. Criteria for exclusion of patients were uncontrolled infection, other autoimmune disease, pregnancy or lactation. Amplified TCR beta CDR3 regions came from RNA transcripts. Researchers ran a first-round RT-PCR on the TCR CDR3 using the HTBI primer set. In TCRdb, the multiplex PCR reads were re-called with MiXCR into one record per CDR3 protein. The sample holds 340,000 or so distinct CDR3 sequences, 21% seen once. V shed 5 bases, J shed 6 bases, and the junction held 9 bases outside the gene matches. The CDR3 length is 14 residues. The germline CDR1 and CDR2 sequences are DFQATT and SNEGSKA (reference sequence).

The sequencing input was blood. The receptor was isolated from a woman between 50 and 59 years old with Graves' hyperthyroidism. The V call is TRBV20-1, the J call TRBJ2-1; TRBD2 matches 8 bases. DNA of the CDR3: TGCAGTGCTCCGGGGACTAGGGGGTCCAATGAGCAGTTCTTC. It codes for CSAPGTRGSNEQFF.